Each of the 10 T cell receptor beta chains below was sequenced from the same sample in a study of identical twins. A single record per CDR3 protein comes from TCRdb applying MiXCR to the 5' RACE reads. Of about 890,000 distinct CDR3 sequences detected, about 12% appear once; the ten largest clones hold about 1.5%. The same data also contributed to another study, on yellow fever vaccine responses in identical twins.

The specimen was PBMCs. These receptors came from a woman under 30 in good health.

This clonotype has just a few counts. The gene calls are TRBV12-3 or TRBV12-4 and TRBJ2-7; 7 positions match TRBD2. The CDR3 sequence is 15 residues long. Germline trimming cut 3 bases from V and 3 bases from J; bases unmatched to any gene: 8. CDR3 sequence (DNA): TGTGCCAGCAGTTTGTCGCTAGCGGTTATCTACGAGCAGTACTTC. Protein: CASSLSLAVIYEQYF.

This clonotype was counted ten times or more. The CDR3 nucleotides are TGCGCCAGCAGCCAGAGGACAGGGAACACTGAAGCTTTCTTT. Its translation is CASSQRTGNTEAFF. The chain is built from TRBV4-1 and TRBJ1-1; 7 nucleotides match TRBD1. V was pared by 3 bases and J by 1 base, with 2 bases of the junction left unmatched. Germline loops: CDR1 MGHRA, CDR2 YSYEKL. This CDR3 contains 14 residues.

This clonotype was seen a handful of times. The chain links TRBV20-1 to TRBJ1-1, with 7 bases matching TRBD1. Germline V lookup: CDR1 DFQATT, CDR2 SNEGSKA (reference sequence). The CDR3 totals 15 residues. V dropped 1 base and J dropped 0; count of bases not matched to a gene: 5. CDR3 region: CSARARGRMNTEAFF. Here the CDR3 DNA reads TGCAGTGCTAGAGCCAGGGGGAGGATGAACACTGAAGCTTTCTTT.

This clonotype was seen at least ten times. The rearrangement uses TRBV12-3 or TRBV12-4 and TRBJ2-3; D gene uncertain. The CDR3 extends over 16 amino acids. V was trimmed by 7 bases and J by 4 bases, leaving 21 bases between them. The CDR3 loop is CASTYGSPRPPDTQYF. The CDR3 region has the DNA TGTGCCAGCACCTACGGGTCCCCTCGACCTCCAGATACGCAGTATTTT.

In this sample, this clonotype turned up a few times. The gene calls are TRBV9 and TRBJ2-3; D is undetermined. Between the trimmed V and J ends, which lost 0 bases and 4 bases, there was a span of 6 bases. From germline, CDR1 is SGDLS and CDR2 YYNGEE. The CDR3 loop spans 13 amino acids. The CDR3 region is CASSVVTSDTQYF. The CDR3, as DNA: TGTGCCAGCAGCGTAGTCACTTCAGATACGCAGTATTTT.

The chain's CDR3 is CSVVPDRGPNEQFF. Here the CDR3 DNA reads TGCAGCGTTGTCCCGGACAGGGGCCCCAATGAGCAGTTCTTC. The chain uses TRBV29-1 and TRBJ2-1, with 9 bases that match TRBD1. This CDR3 has 14 residues. Trimming took 4 bases from V and 6 from J; bases not matched to a gene: 7. CDR1 SQVTM and CDR2 ANQGSEA come from the germline V gene.

V usage is TRBV5-1 and J usage is TRBJ2-1, with TRBD2 matching 7 bases. The germline gives CDR1 SGHRS, CDR2 YFSETQ. V lost 3 bases to trimming and J lost 5 bases; unmatched junction nucleotides: 14. There are 17 residues in the CDR3. DNA of the CDR3: TGCGCCAGCAGCTCCCTTAAAATCGGGAGGTCTGACAATGAGCAGTTCTTC. Its translation is CASSSLKIGRSDNEQFF.

This clonotype occurred many times. This chain connects TRBV12-3 or TRBV12-4 to TRBJ2-3; 11 bases fit TRBD2. Trimming cost V 5 bases and J 3 bases; bases outside gene matches: 7. This CDR3 contains 16 residues. CDR3 nucleotides: TGTGCCAGCAGTCTTAGCGGGAGGGCTGGTACAGATACGCAGTATTTT. Its protein product is CASSLSGRAGTDTQYF.

The chain couples TRBV7-2 to TRBJ2-3; 10 nucleotides agree with TRBD2. Looked up from germline, CDR1 is SGHTA and CDR2 is FQGNSA. The CDR3 is 13 residues long. The ends lost 5 bases at V and 12 bases at J; junction bases unmatched: 8. CDR3 loop: CASSDSAGGLQYF. CDR3 DNA: TGTGCCAGCAGCGACTCAGCGGGAGGGCTTCAGTATTTT.

V is TRBV2 and J is TRBJ1-2; D is uncertain. Deletions cut 4 bases from V and 2 bases from J, with 11 bases between. Germline values: CDR1 SNHLY, CDR2 FYNNEI. The CDR3 is 14 residues long. The CDR3 protein is CASSAMVGNYGYTF. The CDR3, as DNA: TGTGCCAGCAGTGCAATGGTCGGGAACTATGGCTACACCTTC.